The next 30 T cell receptor beta chains were all read from a single sample in a study of CD8 T cells in ankylosing spondylitis. TCRdb analysed the 5' RACE reads with MiXCR anew, one entry per CDR3 protein. This repertoire shows some 290,000 distinct CDR3 sequences, around 20% found once; its top ten account for around 7.8%. Sequencing used blood, either unsorted or a sorted T cell fraction (not recorded which). The receptor set was obtained from a male donor with ankylosing spondylitis or in good health (not recorded which).

A few counts support this clonotype. This sequence joins TRBV27 and TRBJ2-1; D unclear. CDR1 and CDR2 from the germline V gene are MNHEY and SMNVEV (reference sequence). The CDR3 is made up of 15 amino acids. V lost 5 bases, J lost 0 bases, and 11 bases lay in between. In DNA, the CDR3 is TGTGCCAGCAGTCTTCTAGAAGCCTCCTACAATGAGCAGTTCTTC. Translating it yields CASSLLEASYNEQFF.

This clonotype was seen many times. The J gene is TRBJ2-5, the V gene TRBV27; 9 bases are a match to TRBD2. With 8 bases clipped from V and 5 bases from J, the junction kept 21 bases outside the gene matches. Germline V CDR1 and CDR2: MNHEY, SMNVEV (reference sequence). The CDR3 covers 18 residues. The CDR3 DNA sequence: TGTGCCAGCCCTGAGCCCTTAAGCCCCATAGCGGGAGCTGAGACCCAGTACTTC. Translation: CASPEPLSPIAGAETQYF.

The gene calls are TRBV12-3 or TRBV12-4 and TRBJ1-5; a possible D gene is TRBD1 (6 bases). The CDR3 sequence is 14 residues long. Trimming pared 7 bases from V and 1 base from J, leaving 11 bases between. CDR3 sequence: CASIKGGSNQPQHF. The CDR3 DNA reads as TGTGCCAGCATCAAGGGGGGAAGCAATCAGCCCCAGCATTTT.

The rearrangement uses TRBV20-1 and TRBJ1-2; D unclear. The CDR3 has 14 amino acids. The V gene's germline CDR1 is DFQATT and CDR2 SNEGSKA (reference sequence). V was trimmed by 0 bases and J by 0 bases, leaving 8 bases between them. The CDR3 is CSARDNGANYGYTF. The DNA of the CDR3 is TGCAGTGCTAGAGATAATGGGGCTAACTATGGCTACACCTTC.

The table lists this clonotype with many counts. The CDR3 loop is CASSFSGLRGYSANEQFF. Written as DNA, the CDR3 is TGTGCCAGCAGTTTTAGCGGCCTCCGGGGGTATAGCGCCAATGAGCAGTTCTTC. The chain links TRBV12-3 or TRBV12-4 to TRBJ2-1, with D possibly being TRBD2 (6 bases). V lost 3 bases to trimming and J lost 6 bases, with 24 bases between them. The CDR3 is 18 amino acids.

This clonotype was found a few times. For the CDR3, the DNA is TGTGCCAGCTCACCAGGGAAGGGTGAGCAGTACGTC. The encoded protein is CASSPGKGEQYV. The rearrangement uses TRBV18 and TRBJ2-7; D is undetermined. Germline CDR1 KGHSH, CDR2 LQKENI. The CDR3 runs 12 residues. V was clipped by 2 bases and J by 7 bases, with 9 bases between them.

This clonotype appeared a few times. This chain joins TRBV12-3 or TRBV12-4 and TRBJ2-1; 9 nucleotides align to TRBD1. CDR3 length equals 15 residues. V was clipped by 5 bases and J by 5 bases; unmatched bases: 7. CDR3 region: CASSRTGGGNNEQFF. CDR3 DNA sequence: TGTGCCAGCAGTCGAACAGGGGGCGGAAACAATGAGCAGTTCTTC.

This chain joins TRBV10-3 and TRBJ1-5; D is unclear. This CDR3 contains 15 residues. The germline V gene has CDR1 ENHRY and CDR2 SYGVKD. With 2 bases removed from V and 5 bases from J, the gap between germline ends came to 13 bases. The CDR3: CAISERESNDQPQHF. The CDR3 DNA is TGTGCCATCAGTGAGAGGGAATCAAACGATCAGCCCCAGCATTTT.

The chain is built from TRBV5-1 and TRBJ2-2; maybe TRBD2 (5 bases). The CDR3 runs to 13 residues. V lost 9 bases and J lost 5, with 14 bases in between. Germline lookup yields CDR1 SGHRS and CDR2 YFSETQ. The CDR3 coding sequence is TGCGCCATCAAAGCGGCTAAAACCGGGGAGCTGTTTTTT. This codes for CAIKAAKTGELFF.

The chain combines TRBV6-5 with TRBJ1-2; weak D call: TRBD1 (6 bases). Trimming pared 4 bases from V and 8 bases from J, leaving 14 bases between. Germline V lookup: CDR1 MNHEY, CDR2 SVGAGI. The CDR3 contains 13 residues. The DNA of the CDR3 is TGTGCCAGCAGTTCCAGGGGCGGCGGGGGCTACACCTTC. Translation: CASSSRGGGGYTF.

This clonotype was seen a handful of times. This chain connects TRBV20-1 to TRBJ1-4; 8 bases match TRBD1. Per the germline V gene, CDR1 is DFQATT and CDR2 is SNEGSKA (reference sequence). The CDR3 consists of 16 residues. With V trimmed by 1 base and J by 3 bases, 7 bases remained unmatched. CDR3 protein: CSARVWTGWANEKLFF. DNA of the CDR3: TGCAGTGCTAGAGTATGGACAGGGTGGGCTAATGAAAAACTGTTTTTT.

This clonotype has a count of ten or more. The J gene is TRBJ2-3, the V gene TRBV10-3; maybe TRBD2 (5 bases). V was cut by 4 bases and J by 0 bases, with 11 bases left in between. Germline V gene lookup returns CDR1 ENHRY and CDR2 SYGVKD. The CDR3 is 15 amino acids. CDR3 sequence reads: CAISGTLTSTDTQYF. DNA for the CDR3: TGTGCCATCAGTGGGACTCTGACTAGCACAGATACGCAGTATTTT.

About this clonotype itself: The junction does not match germline at one end; this may be a read error. This chain uses TRBV7-9 with TRBJ1-1; 7 nucleotides line up with TRBD1. CDR3 length: 16 residues. Germline V CDR1 and CDR2: SEHNR, FQNEAQ (reference sequence). In DNA, the CDR3 is TGTGCCAGCAGCCCCCGTGACAGGGTGCGGAACCCTGAAGCTTTCTTT. Its protein is CASSPRDRVRNPEAFF. Looking up the rest from reference TRBV7-9 and TRBJ1-1 gives the full variable domain: DTGVSQNPRHKITKRGQNVTFRCDPISEHNRLYWYRQTLGQGPEFLTYFQNEAQLEKSRLLSDRFSAERPKGSFSTLEIQRTEQGDSAMYLCASSPRDRVRNPEAFFGQGTRLTVV.

The genes are TRBV20-1 and TRBJ2-3; 7 bases fit TRBD2. This CDR3 comprises 14 residues. Germline V gives CDR1 DFQATT, CDR2 SNEGSKA (reference sequence). The V segment lost 3 bases and the J segment 4 bases; nucleotides outside the gene matches: 7. CDR3: CSASASGVADTQYF. CDR3 in DNA: TGCAGTGCTAGCGCTAGCGGCGTTGCAGATACGCAGTATTTT.

Remarks on this clonotype: Possible read error: a much larger clone is one base away. The genes are TRBV6-5 and TRBJ1-4; D not resolved. CDR1 and CDR2 from the germline V gene are MNHEY and SVGAGI. The CDR3 contains 14 residues. The DNA of the CDR3 is TGTGCCAGCAGTTACTCGAAGTCGAATGGAAAACTGTTTTTT. It translates to CASSYSKSNGKLFF.

This chain joins TRBV20-1 and TRBJ1-5; no reliable D call. CDR3 length: 15 amino acids. Deletions cut 2 bases from V and 1 base from J, with 12 bases between. In germline, CDR1 is DFQATT, CDR2 SNEGSKA (reference sequence). CDR3 sequence: CSARTRIGSNQPQHF. The CDR3 region has the DNA TGCAGTGCTAGAACTCGGATCGGGAGCAATCAGCCCCAGCATTTT.

This clonotype was detected only a few times. The chain employs TRBV12-3 or TRBV12-4 and TRBJ2-3, with 8 positions matching TRBD2. This CDR3 comprises 16 residues. V dropped 5 bases and J dropped 1; count of bases not matched to a gene: 8. CDR3 sequence (DNA): TGTGCCAGCAGTCCCGTCAGCGGGGGCCGCACAGATACGCAGTATTTT. Its protein product is CASSPVSGGRTDTQYF.

This clonotype occurred a few times. V and J are TRBV14 and TRBJ1-4, with D possibly being TRBD1 (5 bases). In germline, CDR1 is SGHDN, CDR2 FVKESK. The ends were cut back, 0 bases at V and 8 bases at J, with 13 bases in the middle. This CDR3 has 15 residues. CDR3: CASSQDHSGEEKLFF. As DNA, the CDR3 is TGTGCCAGCAGCCAAGATCACTCGGGGGAGGAAAAACTGTTTTTT.

The gene calls are TRBV20-1 and TRBJ2-7; TRBD2 agrees at 13 bases. The CDR3 has 15 amino acids. The V segment lost 2 bases and the J segment 4 bases; nucleotides outside the gene matches: 5. Germline V lookup: CDR1 DFQATT, CDR2 SNEGSKA (reference sequence). Written as DNA, the CDR3 is TGCAGTGCTAGAAGACTAGCGGGGGGAGGTTACGAGCAGTACGTC. It yields the protein CSARRLAGGGYEQYV.

The chain has TRBV6-1 and TRBJ1-5, with no clear D. Trimming removed 6 bases from V and 6 bases from J, with 9 bases in between. CDR1 and CDR2 from the germline V gene are MNHNS and SASEGT. The CDR3 contains 12 residues. CDR3 sequence reads: CASSPEGQPQHF. The CDR3, as DNA: TGTGCCAGCAGCCCCGAAGGTCAGCCCCAGCATTTT.

Of note for this clonotype: A much larger clone lies one base from this, so it may be a read error. The genes are TRBV10-3 and TRBJ2-1; D remains unclear. The CDR3 spans 13 residues. CDR1 and CDR2 (germline): ENHRY, SYGVKD. The ends were cut back, 10 bases at V and 3 bases at J, with 13 bases in the middle. The CDR3 region is CASFPGDYNEQFF. As DNA, the CDR3 is TGTGCCAGCTTCCCTGGGGACTACAATGAGCAGTTCTTC.

V and J are TRBV6-2 or TRBV6-3 and TRBJ2-4, with TRBD2 as a possible D gene (6 bases). V shed 7 bases and J shed 1 base, with 23 bases lying between them. Germline CDR1 MNHEY, CDR2 SVGEGT. This CDR3 has 18 residues. The CDR3, as DNA: TGTGCCAGCACCGGGACTTTCTCCTCCCTGGGGGCCAAAAACATTCAGTACTTC. Protein sequence: CASTGTFSSLGAKNIQYF.

The V call is TRBV7-3, the J call TRBJ2-2; maybe TRBD1 (6 bases). The CDR3 spans 15 residues. Trimming left V 5 bases short and J 1 base short, with 11 bases between. Germline CDR1 is SGHTA and CDR2 is FQGTGA. CDR3 sequence: CASSIQGWNTGELFF. CDR3 in DNA: TGTGCCAGCAGCATCCAGGGGTGGAACACCGGGGAGCTGTTTTTT.

The gene calls are TRBV11-1 and TRBJ2-1, with 7 positions matching TRBD1. Trimming removed 2 bases from V and 0 bases from J; junction bases left unmatched: 10. This CDR3 has 18 residues. The germline gives CDR1 SGHAT, CDR2 FQDESV (reference sequence). CDR3 region: CASSLRVTGKVSYNEQFF. The CDR3 DNA reads as TGTGCCAGCAGCTTACGTGTGACAGGGAAGGTCTCCTACAATGAGCAGTTCTTC.

The V call is TRBV27, the J call TRBJ2-1; possible D gene TRBD2, 5 bases. The CDR3 runs 12 residues. Trimming took off 6 bases at V and 9 bases at J, with 12 bases between the two ends. CDR1 and CDR2 from the germline V gene are MNHEY and SMNVEV (reference sequence). CDR3 amino acids: CASSKLDSEQFF. As DNA, the CDR3 is TGTGCCAGCAGCAAACTAGATTCTGAGCAGTTCTTC.

The rearrangement uses TRBV29-1 and TRBJ1-5, with D maybe TRBD1 (5 bases). The germline V gene has CDR1 SQVTM and CDR2 ANQGSEA. This CDR3 spans 12 amino acids. The DNA for the CDR3 is TGCGCCGTGGGGGACGGGGGGCAGCCCCAGCATTTT. Translation gives CAVGDGGQPQHF.

The chain couples TRBV10-3 to TRBJ2-3; D perhaps matches TRBD1 (6 bases). Trimming shortened V by 7 bases and J by 0 bases, and 11 bases separated the two germline ends. The CDR3 runs to 14 residues. In germline, CDR1 is ENHRY, CDR2 SYGVKD. CDR3 amino acids: CAINSGTSTDTQYF. The CDR3 DNA follows: TGTGCCATCAACTCCGGGACAAGCACAGATACGCAGTATTTT.

This clonotype was counted between two and nine times. The rearrangement joins TRBV5-6 to TRBJ2-1; D gene uncertain. Germline CDR1 reads SGHDT; CDR2 reads YYEEEE. The CDR3 extends over 13 amino acids. V was pared by 0 bases and J by 6 bases, with 7 bases between. The CDR3 nucleotides are TGTGCCAGCAGCTTGGGCTTGGGCAATGAGCAGTTCTTC. It codes for CASSLGLGNEQFF.

This chain joins TRBV23-1 and TRBJ1-5, with 11 bases aligning to TRBD1. TRBV23-1 counts as an open reading frame of uncertain function. The CDR3 is 16 residues long. The trim removed 0 bases at V and 6 bases at J, leaving 4 bases unmatched. The CDR3 is CASSQSRTGGTQPQHF. The DNA for the CDR3 is TGCGCCAGCAGTCAATCACGGACAGGGGGCACTCAGCCCCAGCATTTT.

The chain recombines TRBV12-3 or TRBV12-4 with TRBJ2-1; the D gene is possibly TRBD2 (6 bases). With 2 bases removed from V and 5 bases from J, the gap between germline ends came to 13 bases. The CDR3 loop spans 15 amino acids. The CDR3 DNA follows: TGTGCCAGCAGTTTACGGGGGTCCATCAACAATGAGCAGTTCTTC. Protein product: CASSLRGSINNEQFF.